This TCR beta chain derives from a study of OX40 agonist ivuxolimab in advanced cancers. Study summary: Previous treatment with anti-PD-1, anti-PD-L1 or anti-CTLA-4 therapy was allowed; roughly 40% had received some.

Here immunoSEQ multiplex PCR was the method, and the copy in TCRdb shows in-frame clones only, minus some. Among tens of thousands of clones, 70% to 90% were seen once, and the ten largest hold approximately 0.43%. Whole-study results and caveats: Some patients without response likewise showed low normalized clonal expansion. In the expanded peripheral T cells, antigen specificity was never determined.

Of note for this clone: Its antigen is unidentified.

Sequenced material: CD4+ or CD8+ T cells sorted from blood, taken in a trial of the OX40 agonist ivuxolimab. The TCR was taken from an adult with an advanced solid tumor such as melanoma, head and neck, liver or kidney cancer.

The CDR3: CASSAAPTGEYEQYF. CDR3 nucleotides: TGTGCCAGCTCCGCTGCGCCGACAGGGGAGTACGAGCAGTACTTC. The chain has TRBV18 and TRBJ2-7, with TRBD1 identical over 8 bases. Looked up from germline, CDR1 is KGHSH and CDR2 is LQKENI. Germline trimming cut 6 bases from V and 4 bases from J; bases unmatched to any gene: 11. This CDR3 has 15 residues.